These 8 T cell receptor beta chains were all obtained from the same sample, sequenced in a study of shared clonotypes between healthy human individuals. Sequencing was performed with immunoSEQ multiplex PCR; in TCRdb, only in-frame clones are kept and a portion is missing. This table holds over 850,000 clones, around 78% found once. The sample was memory CD4+ T cells from PBMCs. The subset here: CD45RA-negative fraction. The receptors were gathered from a young man in good health. Some clones in this sample may be carry-over from other donors' samples.

This clone was detected once. V gene TRBV6-1 combines with J gene TRBJ2-7; D is uncertain. V was shortened by 7 bases and J by 5 bases, with 9 bases between the two germline ends. Germline V gives CDR1 MNHNS, CDR2 SASEGT. This CDR3 has 11 amino acids. The CDR3 loop is CASNRPDEQYF. The CDR3, as DNA: TGTGCCAGCAACCGGCCGGACGAGCAGTACTTC.

The chain joins TRBV5-6 to TRBJ2-1; 12 bases align to TRBD2. This CDR3 has 15 amino acids. CDR1 is SGHDT, CDR2 YYEEEE, per germline. Trimming at V came to 1 base and at J to 7 bases, leaving 3 bases not matched to a gene. The DNA of the CDR3 is TGTGCCAGCAGCTTGCTAGCGGGAGGGCGGAATGAGCAGTTCTTC. Translating gives CASSLLAGGRNEQFF.

This clone has only a few counts. The V gene is TRBV11-1, the J gene TRBJ2-7; no clear D gene. Germline CDR1 reads SGHAT; CDR2 reads FQDESV (reference sequence). The CDR3 consists of 11 residues. Deletions cut 5 bases from V and 4 bases from J, with 6 bases between. CDR3 in DNA: TGTGCCAGCAGCAAGGAATACGAGCAGTACTTC. This encodes CASSKEYEQYF.

The chain couples TRBV12-5 to TRBJ1-2, with D maybe TRBD1 (6 bases). CDR3 length: 17 residues. Germline V gives CDR1 LGHNT, CDR2 FRNRAP. V lost 0 bases and J 4 bases, leaving 18 bases between the germline ends. CDR3 in amino acids: CASGLVVNGRGGYGYTF. CDR3 DNA sequence: TGTGCTAGTGGTTTGGTAGTTAACGGCAGGGGCGGCTATGGCTACACCTTC.

Ten or more counts support this clone. The V call is TRBV18, the J call TRBJ2-3, with TRBD2 identical over 10 bases. This CDR3 has 16 residues. The V segment lost 6 bases and the J segment 6 bases; nucleotides outside the gene matches: 12. CDR1 and CDR2 from the germline V gene are KGHSH and LQKENI. CDR3 bases: TGTGCCAGCTCGCCCTACCTAGCGGGAGAGGCGGATACGCAGTATTTT. As protein: CASSPYLAGEADTQYF.

The chain uses TRBV18 and TRBJ2-7, with 12 bases lining up with TRBD2. The V segment lost 3 bases and the J segment 6 bases; nucleotides outside the gene matches: 9. The CDR3 is 16 residues long. In germline, CDR1 is KGHSH, CDR2 LQKENI. For the CDR3, the DNA is TGTGCCAGCTCACCCGGGCTAGCGGGAGGGCAGGGCGAGCAGTACTTC. It codes for CASSPGLAGGQGEQYF.

The V call is TRBV12-2, the J call TRBJ1-5. TRBV12-2 represents a pseudogene. The CDR3 is 13 amino acids. CDR3 amino acids: CASRLVEDQPQHF. CDR3 DNA sequence: TGTGCAAGTCGCTTGGTTGAGGATCAGCCCCAGCATTTT.

To note about this clone: This sequence may be a read error, since a much larger clone differs from it by one base. The rearrangement joins TRBV29-1 to TRBJ2-1, with a possible D match to TRBD1 (5 bases). CDR1 SQVTM and CDR2 ANQGSEA come from the germline V gene. The CDR3 has 14 residues. V was cut by 6 bases and J by 2 bases, with 14 bases left in between. Written as DNA, the CDR3 is TGCAGCGTAACAGGCTCGAGCCCCTACAATGAGCAGTTCTTC. Its translation: CSVTGSSPYNEQFF.